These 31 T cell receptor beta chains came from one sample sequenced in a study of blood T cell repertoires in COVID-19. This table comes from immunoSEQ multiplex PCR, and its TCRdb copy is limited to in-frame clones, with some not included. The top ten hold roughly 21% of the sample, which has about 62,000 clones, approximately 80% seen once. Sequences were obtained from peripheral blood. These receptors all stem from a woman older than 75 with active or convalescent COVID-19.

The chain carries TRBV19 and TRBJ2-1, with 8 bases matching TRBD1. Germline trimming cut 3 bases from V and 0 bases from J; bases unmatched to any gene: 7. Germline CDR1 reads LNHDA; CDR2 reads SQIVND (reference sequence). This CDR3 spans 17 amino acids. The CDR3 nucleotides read TGTGCCAGTAGTATCGGGACAGGTCTGAGCTCCTACAATGAGCAGTTCTTC. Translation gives CASSIGTGLSSYNEQFF.

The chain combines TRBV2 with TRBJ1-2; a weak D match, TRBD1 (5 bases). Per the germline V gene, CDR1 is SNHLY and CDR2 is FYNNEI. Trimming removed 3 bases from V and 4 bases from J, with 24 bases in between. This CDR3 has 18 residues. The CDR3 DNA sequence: TGTGCCAGCAGTGATTCCCTTGGGGTCGGGGGTACCCTCTATGGCTACACCTTC. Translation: CASSDSLGVGGTLYGYTF.

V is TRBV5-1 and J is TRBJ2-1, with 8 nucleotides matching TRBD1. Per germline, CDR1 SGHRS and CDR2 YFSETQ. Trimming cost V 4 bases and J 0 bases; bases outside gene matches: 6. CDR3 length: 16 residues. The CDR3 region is CASSVGQDHSYNEQFF. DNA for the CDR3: TGCGCCAGCAGCGTGGGACAGGATCACTCCTACAATGAGCAGTTCTTC.

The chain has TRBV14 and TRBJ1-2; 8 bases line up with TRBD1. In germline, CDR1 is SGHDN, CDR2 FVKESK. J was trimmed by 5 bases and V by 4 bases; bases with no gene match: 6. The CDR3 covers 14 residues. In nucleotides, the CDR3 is TGTGCCAGCAGCCGACAGGGGCTTGGGTATGGCTACACCTTC. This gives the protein CASSRQGLGYGYTF.

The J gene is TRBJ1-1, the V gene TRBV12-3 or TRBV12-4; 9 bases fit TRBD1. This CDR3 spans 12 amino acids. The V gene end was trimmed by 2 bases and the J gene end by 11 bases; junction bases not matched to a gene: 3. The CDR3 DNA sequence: TGTGCCAGCAGTTTATCGACAGGGGGGGCTTTCTTT. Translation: CASSLSTGGAFF.

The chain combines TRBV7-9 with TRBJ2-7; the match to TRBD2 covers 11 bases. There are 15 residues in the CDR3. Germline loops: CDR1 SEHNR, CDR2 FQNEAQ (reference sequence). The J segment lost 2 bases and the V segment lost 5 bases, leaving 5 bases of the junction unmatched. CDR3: CASSTTSGEAYEQYF. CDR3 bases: TGTGCCAGCAGCACGACTAGCGGGGAGGCCTACGAGCAGTACTTC.

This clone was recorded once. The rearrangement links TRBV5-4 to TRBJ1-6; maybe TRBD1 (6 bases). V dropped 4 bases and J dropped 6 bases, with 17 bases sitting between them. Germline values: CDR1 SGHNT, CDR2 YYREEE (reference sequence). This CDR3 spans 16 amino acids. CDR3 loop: CASSPGGGGLNSPLHF. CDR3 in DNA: TGTGCCAGCAGCCCGGGCGGCGGGGGGCTTAATTCACCCCTCCACTTT.

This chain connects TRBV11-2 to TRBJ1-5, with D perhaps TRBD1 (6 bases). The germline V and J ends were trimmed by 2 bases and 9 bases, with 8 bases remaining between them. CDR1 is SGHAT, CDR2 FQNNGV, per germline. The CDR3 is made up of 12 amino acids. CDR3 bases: TGTGCCAGCAGCTTACCCAGGGGGCCCCAGCATTTT. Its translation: CASSLPRGPQHF.

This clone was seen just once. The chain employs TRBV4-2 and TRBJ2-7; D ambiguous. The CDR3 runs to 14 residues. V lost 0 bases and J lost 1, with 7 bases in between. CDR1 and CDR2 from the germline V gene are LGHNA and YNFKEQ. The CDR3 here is CASSQEFRSYEQYF. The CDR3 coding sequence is TGTGCCAGCAGCCAAGAATTCCGGTCCTACGAGCAGTACTTC.

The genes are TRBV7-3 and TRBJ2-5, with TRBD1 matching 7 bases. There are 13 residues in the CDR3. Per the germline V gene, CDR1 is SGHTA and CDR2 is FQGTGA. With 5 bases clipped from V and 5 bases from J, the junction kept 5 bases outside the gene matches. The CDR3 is CASSQTGRETQYF. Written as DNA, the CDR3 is TGTGCCAGCAGCCAGACAGGGCGGGAGACCCAGTACTTC. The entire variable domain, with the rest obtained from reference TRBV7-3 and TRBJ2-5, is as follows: GAGVSQTPSNKVTEKGKYVELRCDPISGHTALYWYRQSLGQGPEFLIYFQGTGAADDSGLPNDRFFAVRPEGSVSTLKIQRTERGDSAVYLCASSQTGRETQYFGPGTRLLVL.

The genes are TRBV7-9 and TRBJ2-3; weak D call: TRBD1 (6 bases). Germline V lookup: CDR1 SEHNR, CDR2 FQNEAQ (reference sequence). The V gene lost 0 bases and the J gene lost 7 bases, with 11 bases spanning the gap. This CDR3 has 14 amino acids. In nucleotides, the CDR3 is TGTGCCAGCAGCTTAGCCTGGGGACAAAATACGCAGTATTTT. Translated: CASSLAWGQNTQYF.

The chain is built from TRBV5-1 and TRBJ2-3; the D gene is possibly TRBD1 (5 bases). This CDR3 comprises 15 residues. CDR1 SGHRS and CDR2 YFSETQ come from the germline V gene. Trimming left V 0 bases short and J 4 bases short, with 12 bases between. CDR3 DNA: TGCGCCAGCAGCTTGGCCGGCAGGGTGGCAGATACGCAGTATTTT. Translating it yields CASSLAGRVADTQYF.

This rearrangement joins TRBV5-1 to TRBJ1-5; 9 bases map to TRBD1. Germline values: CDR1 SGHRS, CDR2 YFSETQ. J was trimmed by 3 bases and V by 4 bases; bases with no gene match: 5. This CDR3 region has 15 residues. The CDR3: CASSVGQGDNQPQHF. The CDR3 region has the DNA TGCGCCAGCAGCGTGGGACAGGGAGACAATCAGCCCCAGCATTTT.

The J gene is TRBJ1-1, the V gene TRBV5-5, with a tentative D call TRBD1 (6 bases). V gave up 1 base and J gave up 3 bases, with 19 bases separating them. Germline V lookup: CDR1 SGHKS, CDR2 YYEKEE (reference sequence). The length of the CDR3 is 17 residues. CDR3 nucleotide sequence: TGTGCCAGCAGCTTGAGATCTACAGGGTACAAGGACACTGAAGCTTTCTTT. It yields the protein CASSLRSTGYKDTEAFF. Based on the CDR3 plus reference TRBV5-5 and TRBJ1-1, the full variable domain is DAGVTQSPTHLIKTRGQQVTLRCSPISGHKSVSWYQQVLGQGPQFIFQYYEKEERGRGNFPDRFSARQFPNYSSELNVNALLLGDSALYLCASSLRSTGYKDTEAFFGQGTRLTVV.

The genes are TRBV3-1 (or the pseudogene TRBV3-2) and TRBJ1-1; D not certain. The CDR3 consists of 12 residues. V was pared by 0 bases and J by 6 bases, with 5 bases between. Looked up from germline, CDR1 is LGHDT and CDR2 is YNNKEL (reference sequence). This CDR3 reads CASSQERAEAFF. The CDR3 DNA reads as TGTGCCAGCAGCCAAGAAAGAGCTGAAGCTTTCTTT.

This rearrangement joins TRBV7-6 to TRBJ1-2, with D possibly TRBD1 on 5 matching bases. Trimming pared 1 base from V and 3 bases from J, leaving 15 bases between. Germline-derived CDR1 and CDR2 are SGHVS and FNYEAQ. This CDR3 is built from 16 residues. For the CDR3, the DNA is TGTGCCAGCAGCTTAGAAGTCGCGGGGGGGGACTATGGCTACACCTTC. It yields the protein CASSLEVAGGDYGYTF.

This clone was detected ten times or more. CDR3 in amino acids: CASSPGGSPLHF. DNA for the CDR3: TGTGCCAGCAGTCCCGGGGGGTCACCCCTCCACTTT. The chain employs TRBV14 and TRBJ1-6; maybe TRBD1 (5 bases). The CDR3 runs to 12 residues. CDR1 is SGHDN, CDR2 FVKESK, per germline. V was cut by 6 bases and J by 10 bases, with 10 bases left in between.

In DNA, the CDR3 is TGTGCCAGCAGTGGAAGTCGAGAAAATGGCTACACCTTC. Its translation is CASSGSRENGYTF. The rearrangement uses TRBV2 and TRBJ1-2; D remains unclear. This CDR3 has 13 residues. V was cut by 4 bases and J by 6 bases, with 12 bases left in between. Germline assignment: CDR1 SNHLY and CDR2 FYNNEI. Filled out from reference TRBV2 and TRBJ1-2, the complete variable domain reads EPEVTQTPSHQVTQMGQEVILRCVPISNHLYFYWYRQILGQKVEFLVSFYNNEISEKSEIFDDQFSVERPDGSNFTLKIRSTKLEDSAMYFCASSGSRENGYTFGSGTRLTVV.

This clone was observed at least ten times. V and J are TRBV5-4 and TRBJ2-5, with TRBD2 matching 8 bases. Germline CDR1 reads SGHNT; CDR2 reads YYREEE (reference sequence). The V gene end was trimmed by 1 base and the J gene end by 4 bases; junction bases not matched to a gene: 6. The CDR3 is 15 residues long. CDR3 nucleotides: TGTGCCAGCAGCTTGCCCGGCGGGGGGTCAGAGACCCAGTACTTC. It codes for CASSLPGGGSETQYF. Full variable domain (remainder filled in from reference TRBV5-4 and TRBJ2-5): ETGVTQSPTHLIKTRGQQVTLRCSSQSGHNTVSWYQQALGQGPQFIFQYYREEENGRGNFPPRFSGLQFPNYSSELNVNALELDDSALYLCASSLPGGGSETQYFGPGTRLLVL.

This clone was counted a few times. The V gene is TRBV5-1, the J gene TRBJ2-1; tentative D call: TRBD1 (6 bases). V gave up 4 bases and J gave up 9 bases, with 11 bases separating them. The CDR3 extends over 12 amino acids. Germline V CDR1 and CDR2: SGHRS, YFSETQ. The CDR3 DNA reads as TGCGCCAGCAGCCCTGGACAGAGTGAGCAGTTCTTC. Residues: CASSPGQSEQFF.

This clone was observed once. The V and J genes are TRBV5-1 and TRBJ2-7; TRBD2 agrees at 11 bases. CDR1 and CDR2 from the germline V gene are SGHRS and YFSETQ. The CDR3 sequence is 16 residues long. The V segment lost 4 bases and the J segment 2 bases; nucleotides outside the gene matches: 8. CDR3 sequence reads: CASSDQGLAVTYEQYF. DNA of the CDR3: TGCGCCAGCAGCGACCAGGGACTAGCGGTGACCTACGAGCAGTACTTC. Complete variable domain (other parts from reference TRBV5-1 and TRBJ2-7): KAGVTQTPRYLIKTRGQQVTLSCSPISGHRSVSWYQQTPGQGLQFLFEYFSETQRNKGNFPGRFSGRQFSNSRSEMNVSTLELGDSALYLCASSDQGLAVTYEQYFGPGTRLTVT.

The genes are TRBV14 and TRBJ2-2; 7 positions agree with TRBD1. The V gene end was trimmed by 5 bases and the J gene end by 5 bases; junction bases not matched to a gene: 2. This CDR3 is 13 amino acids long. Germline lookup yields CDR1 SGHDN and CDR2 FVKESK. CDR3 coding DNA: TGTGCCAGCAGCAGGGGGCCAACCGGGGAGCTGTTTTTT. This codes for CASSRGPTGELFF. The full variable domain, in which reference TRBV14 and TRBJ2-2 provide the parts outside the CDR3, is EAGVTQFPSHSVIEKGQTVTLRCDPISGHDNLYWYRRVMGKEIKFLLHFVKESKQDESGMPNNRFLAERTGGTYSTLKVQPAELEDSGVYFCASSRGPTGELFFGEGSRLTVL.

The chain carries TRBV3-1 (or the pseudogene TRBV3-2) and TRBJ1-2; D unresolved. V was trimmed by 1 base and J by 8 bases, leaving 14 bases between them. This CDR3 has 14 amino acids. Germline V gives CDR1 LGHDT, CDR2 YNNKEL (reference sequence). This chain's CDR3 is CASSQVPFAGGYTF. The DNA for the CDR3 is TGTGCCAGCAGCCAAGTGCCATTCGCGGGAGGCTACACCTTC.

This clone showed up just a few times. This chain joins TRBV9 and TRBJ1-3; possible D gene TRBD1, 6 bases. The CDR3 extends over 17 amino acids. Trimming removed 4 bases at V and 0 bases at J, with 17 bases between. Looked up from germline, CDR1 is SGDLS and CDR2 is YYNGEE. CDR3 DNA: TGTGCCAGCAGCTCCTCCGGGACAACGAACTCTGGAAACACCATATATTTT. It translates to CASSSSGTTNSGNTIYF.

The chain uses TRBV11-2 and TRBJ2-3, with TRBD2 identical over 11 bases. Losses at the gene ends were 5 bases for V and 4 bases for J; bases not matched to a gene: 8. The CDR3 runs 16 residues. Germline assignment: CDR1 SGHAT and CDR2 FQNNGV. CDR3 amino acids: CASSPNSGGAPDTQYF. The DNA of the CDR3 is TGTGCCAGCAGCCCCAATAGCGGGGGGGCCCCAGATACGCAGTATTTT.

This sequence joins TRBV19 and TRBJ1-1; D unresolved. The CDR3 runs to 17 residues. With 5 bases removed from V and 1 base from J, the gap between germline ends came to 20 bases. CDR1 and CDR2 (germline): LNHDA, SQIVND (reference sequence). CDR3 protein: CASSLGPGFLRNTEAFF. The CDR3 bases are TGTGCCAGTAGTCTTGGGCCGGGGTTCTTGAGGAACACTGAAGCTTTCTTT.

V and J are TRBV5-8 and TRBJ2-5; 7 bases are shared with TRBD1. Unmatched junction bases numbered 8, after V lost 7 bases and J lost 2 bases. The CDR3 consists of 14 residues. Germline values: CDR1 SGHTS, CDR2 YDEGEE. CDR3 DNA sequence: TGTGCCAGCCGACGAGGGACAGTGCAAGAGACCCAGTACTTC. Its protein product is CASRRGTVQETQYF.

The CDR3 here is CASSTTGANSPLHF. Written as DNA, the CDR3 is TGTGCCAGTAGTACGACAGGGGCGAATTCACCCCTCCACTTT. The rearrangement joins TRBV19 to TRBJ1-6; 8 bases line up with TRBD1. CDR1 and CDR2 from the germline V gene are LNHDA and SQIVND (reference sequence). The CDR3 has 14 residues. J gave up 7 bases and V 4 bases, and 3 bases lay outside the gene matches.

CDR3 nucleotides: TGTGCCATCAGTGTGGGGACAGGGAATGAAGCTTTCTTT. This gives the protein CAISVGTGNEAFF. The chain carries TRBV10-3 and TRBJ1-1; 9 bases fit TRBD1. Germline trimming cut 4 bases from V and 7 bases from J; bases unmatched to any gene: 4. The length of the CDR3 is 13 residues. Germline V CDR1 and CDR2: ENHRY, SYGVKD.

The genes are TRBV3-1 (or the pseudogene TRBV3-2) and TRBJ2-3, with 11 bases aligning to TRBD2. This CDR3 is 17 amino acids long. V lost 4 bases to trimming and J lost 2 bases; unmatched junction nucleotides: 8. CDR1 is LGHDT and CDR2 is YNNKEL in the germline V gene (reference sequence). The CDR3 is CASSPTPSGGPTDTQYF. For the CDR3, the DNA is TGTGCCAGCAGCCCTACCCCTAGCGGGGGGCCCACAGATACGCAGTATTTT.

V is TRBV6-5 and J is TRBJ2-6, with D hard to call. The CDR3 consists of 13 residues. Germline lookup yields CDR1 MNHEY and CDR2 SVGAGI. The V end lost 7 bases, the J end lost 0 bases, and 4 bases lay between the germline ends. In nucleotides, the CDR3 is TGTGCCAGCACCTTCTCTGGGGCCAACGTCCTGACTTTC. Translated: CASTFSGANVLTF.